One sample yielded the 9 T cell receptor beta chains listed below, sequenced in a study of blood T cell repertoires in COVID-19. Measured with immunoSEQ multiplex PCR; TCRdb has only the in-frame clones, and not every one. The sample shows about 270,000 clones, 86% of them seen only once. Sequences were obtained from peripheral blood. All receptors derive from a middle-aged man with active or convalescent COVID-19.

The rearrangement joins TRBV6-5 to TRBJ1-4; 12 bases line up with TRBD1. V was clipped by 2 bases and J by 10 bases; unmatched bases: 8. Germline assignment: CDR1 MNHEY and CDR2 SVGAGI. The CDR3 is 16 amino acids. The CDR3 sequence: CASSYRTGQGAGKLFF. CDR3 in DNA: TGTGCCAGCAGTTACCGAACGGGACAGGGGGCGGGAAAACTGTTTTTT.

The chain is built from TRBV9 and TRBJ1-5; a weak D match, TRBD1 (5 bases). V was clipped by 0 bases and J by 0 bases, with 7 bases between them. The CDR3 is 15 amino acids. Germline lookup yields CDR1 SGDLS and CDR2 YYNGEE. CDR3 DNA sequence: TGTGCCAGCAGCGTAGAGGGGCCTAGCAATCAGCCCCAGCATTTT. It specifies CASSVEGPSNQPQHF.

The chain has TRBV6-5 and TRBJ1-5; D is possibly TRBD1 (5 bases). CDR1 is MNHEY, CDR2 SVGAGI, per germline. The V and J ends lost 7 bases and 7 bases respectively, with 11 bases between them. The CDR3 is 12 amino acids. CDR3 residues: CASMGPGQPQHF. In nucleotides, the CDR3 is TGTGCCAGCATGGGGCCGGGCCAGCCCCAGCATTTT.

The chain combines TRBV30 with TRBJ2-7, with 7 positions matching TRBD2. CDR3 length: 14 amino acids. The germline gives CDR1 GTSNPN, CDR2 SVGIG (reference sequence). With 3 bases clipped from V and 6 bases from J, the junction kept 11 bases outside the gene matches. CDR3 sequence: CAWSPPAGRGEQYF. The CDR3 region has the DNA TGTGCCTGGAGCCCCCCAGCGGGGCGGGGCGAGCAGTACTTC.

Worth noting for this clone: The sample has other DNA sequences that encode this CDR3 too. The chain couples TRBV2 to TRBJ2-1; 9 bases are shared with TRBD2. J gave up 2 bases and V 6 bases, and 5 bases lay outside the gene matches. From germline, CDR1 is SNHLY and CDR2 FYNNEI. The CDR3 loop spans 15 amino acids. CDR3 bases: TGTGCCAGCAGCCTTCTAGCGGGACCCTACAATGAGCAGTTCTTC. Amino acid sequence: CASSLLAGPYNEQFF. The full variable domain, rest sourced from reference TRBV2 and TRBJ2-1, is EPEVTQTPSHQVTQMGQEVILRCVPISNHLYFYWYRQILGQKVEFLVSFYNNEISEKSEIFDDQFSVERPDGSNFTLKIRSTKLEDSAMYFCASSLLAGPYNEQFFGPGTRLTVL.

V and J are TRBV6-5 and TRBJ2-5, with TRBD1 as a possible D gene (6 bases). Germline loops: CDR1 MNHEY, CDR2 SVGAGI. This CDR3 comprises 15 residues. V was trimmed by 8 bases and J by 2 bases, leaving 18 bases between them. The CDR3 loop reads CASATTGTQQETQYF. Here the CDR3 DNA reads TGTGCCAGCGCGACTACCGGGACACAACAAGAGACCCAGTACTTC.

This clone was seen a handful of times. The rearrangement joins TRBV6-5 to TRBJ1-2; a weak D match, TRBD1 (5 bases). V shed 5 bases and J shed 4 bases, with 11 bases lying between them. CDR1 is MNHEY, CDR2 SVGAGI, per germline. The CDR3 consists of 13 residues. The CDR3 DNA reads TGTGCCAGCAGTACCCGACAGTTCTATGGCTACACCTTC. Its translation: CASSTRQFYGYTF.

The chain carries TRBV27 and TRBJ2-1; a possible D gene is TRBD2 (6 bases). The CDR3 has 16 residues. The germline V and J ends were trimmed by 5 bases and 6 bases, with 20 bases remaining between them. Looked up from germline, CDR1 is MNHEY and CDR2 is SMNVEV (reference sequence). CDR3 sequence (DNA): TGTGCCAGCAGTCCCCATCGGCGGGGCCTCGGCAATGAGCAGTTCTTC. Translating gives CASSPHRRGLGNEQFF.

The chain uses TRBV10-2 and TRBJ1-1; D remains unclear. V gave up 7 bases and J gave up 5 bases, with 14 bases separating them. The CDR3 sequence is 13 residues long. Per germline, CDR1 WSHSY and CDR2 SAAADI. The CDR3 DNA sequence: TGCGCCAGCACAGGTCGGGAGGGTACTGAAGCTTTCTTT. Its protein product is CASTGREGTEAFF.